This TCR beta chain was observed in a study of blood T cell repertoires in COVID-19 (dated by TCRdb to 2020 to 2022). Notes on the research overall: The collaborator samples originated in the United States, Italy and Spain and spanned the acute and convalescent phases of COVID-19. The prospective study material was composed of cDNA or gDNA derived from T cells, B-cell-depleted T cells, or PBMCs. A de-identified subject ID, COVID-19 status, age in years and sex were almost always included in the sample metadata. The samples were drawn from the first 160 participants of the ongoing ImmuneRACE study and from 950 to 1,500 subjects provided by 6 global collaborators. Deeply sampled blood TCRbeta repertoires from subjects exposed to, actively infected with, or recovered from COVID-19 were included in the dataset. Where HLA class I and class II types were available, the types were taken from metadata supplied by the sample provider, not from assay-based typing. A freely available public database, intended as a resource for researchers studying the immune response to SARS-CoV-2, is where the repertoires were released. Broader findings and caveats from the paper: How much clinical and demographic metadata was included differed by source and by participant, and the metadata was provided uncurated.

The CDR3 runs 15 residues from the cysteine to the phenylalanine. Just CDR3 DNA is preserved here, 45 bases in frame from base 1. Reading the germline V gene gives CDR1 SGHTA and CDR2 FQGNSA. Germline trimming: 1 base from V, 7 bases from J; junction bases outside gene matches: 5. The collaborating institutions used their own protocols to collect whole blood in K2EDTA tubes. Collaborator samples were shipped for TCRbeta analysis as frozen whole blood, isolated PBMCs, or DNA extracted from either sample type. As concerns this clone: Its antigen specificity is not known. The sample holds no much larger clone one base away, and base qualities are not on file.

The immunoSEQ Assay, a bias-controlled multiplex PCR, was used to amplify TCRbeta CDR3 regions from genomic DNA. The original pipeline was this. Within the assay, amplification of reference gene primers was used to estimate how many nucleated cells each sample contained. To quantify the absolute abundance of each unique TCRbeta CDR3 rearrangement, sequence reads were collapsed and filtered. Productive Simpson clonality was computed per sample as the square root of Simpson's diversity index over productive rearrangements. This is the immuneACCESS table as TCRdb keeps it, with only in-frame sequences that have V and J called. A part of the clones is gone; compared with another copy, unresolved V genes explain less than half, and the rest is unexplained. The V and J calls and the clone size are those of that table, but D and trimming were determined from the DNA. The sample records 95,000 to 100,000 clones, roughly 78% of which are singletons. Of the sample, less than 20% falls within the top ten clones.

Sequenced: peripheral blood. Recombination connected TRBV7-2 to TRBJ2-1; TRBD2 fits 9 bases in the junction. This TCR was recovered from a woman older than 75 with active or convalescent COVID-19. The DNA sequence is TGTGCCAGCAGCTTAGGCGGGACTAGCAGAAATGAGCAGTTCTTC. Its translation is CASSLGGTSRNEQFF. The CDR3, completed at both ends by the reference TRBV7-2 and TRBJ2-1 genes, gives the full variable domain GAGVSQSPSNKVTEKGKDVELRCDPISGHTALYWYRQSLGQGLEFLIYFQGNSAPDKSGLPSDRFSAERTGGSVSTLTIQRTQQEDSAVYLCASSLGGTSRNEQFFGPGTRLTVL.